The rows below give T cell receptor beta chains drawn from one sample of a study of blood T cell repertoires in COVID-19. Sequencing used immunoSEQ multiplex PCR; TCRdb keeps in-frame clones, though not all of them. The data contain 150,000 to 200,000 clones, 80% to 95% of them singletons. The specimen sequenced was peripheral blood. Receptors were obtained from a woman aged 60 to 75 with COVID-19, enrolled during active disease. Both conserved end residues are part of each CDR3. A D gene is named only where the DNA matches it firmly. Some rows mark clone size as missing; the rest say once, few, many or name a class of expanded clone.

j_gene | v_gene | abundance | d_gene | CDR3aa | CDR3nt
TRBJ2-1 | TRBV6-2/TRBV6-3 | - | TRBD2 | CASSRMGGRQFF | TGTGCCAGCAGCCGCATGGGGGGGAGGCAGTTCTTC
TRBJ1-6 | TRBV25-1 | - | - | CASSGLGDNNSPLHF | TGTGCCAGCAGTGGCCTTGGGGACAATAATTCACCCCTCCACTTT
TRBJ1-1 | TRBV3-1/TRBV3-2 | - | - | CASSRGHLNTEAFF | TGTGCCAGCAGCCGGGGACATTTGAACACTGAAGCTTTCTTT
TRBJ1-4 | TRBV3-1/TRBV3-2 | once | - | CASSQDAGATNEKLFF | TGTGCCAGCAGCCAAGATGCAGGGGCGACTAATGAAAAACTGTTTTTT
TRBJ1-1 | TRBV13 | - | - | CASSLGNLRGSEAFF | TGTGCCAGCAGCTTAGGGAATCTTAGGGGTTCTGAAGCTTTCTTT
TRBJ2-2 | TRBV2 | - | TRBD2 | CASRGLAVNTGELFF | TGTGCCAGCAGAGGACTAGCGGTAAACACCGGGGAGCTGTTTTTT
TRBJ1-5 | TRBV2 | - | TRBD1 | CASSERTGYDQPQHF | TGTGCCAGCAGTGAAAGGACAGGGTACGATCAGCCCCAGCATTTT
TRBJ1-2 | TRBV12-3/TRBV12-4 | - | - | CASNGEGDGYTF | TGTGCCAGCAATGGGGAGGGAGATGGCTACACCTTC
TRBJ1-2 | TRBV29-1 | - | - | CSAADLSDGYTF | TGCAGCGCTGCGGACTTGTCTGATGGCTACACCTTC
TRBJ1-2 | TRBV4-3 | - | - | CASSQLAGAGYGYTF | TGCGCCAGCAGCCAACTTGCTGGGGCAGGTTATGGCTACACCTTC
TRBJ1-5 | TRBV6-5 | - | TRBD1 | CASRTGYNQPQHF | TGTGCCAGCAGGACAGGGTACAATCAGCCCCAGCATTTT
TRBJ1-1 | TRBV5-4 | - | TRBD1 | CASSTWGQGAETEAFF | TGTGCCAGCAGTACCTGGGGACAGGGGGCTGAGACTGAAGCTTTCTTT
TRBJ1-6 | TRBV6-5 | - | TRBD1 | CASRSQGDSPLHF | TGTGCCAGCAGAAGTCAGGGGGATTCACCCCTCCACTTT
TRBJ1-5 | TRBV19 | - | - | CASSPQGGGNQPQHF | TGTGCCAGTAGTCCACAGGGTGGGGGCAATCAGCCCCAGCATTTT
TRBJ1-5 | TRBV6-2/TRBV6-3 | once | - | CASSYFRGDQPQHF | TGTGCCAGCAGTTACTTCAGGGGTGATCAGCCCCAGCATTTT
TRBJ1-3 | TRBV18 | - | - | CASSRIQGNSGNTIYF | TGTGCCAGCTCTCGTATCCAGGGGAACTCTGGAAACACCATATATTTT
TRBJ1-5 | TRBV5-5 | - | - | CASSFRGNQPQHF | TGTGCCAGCAGCTTTAGGGGTAACCAGCCCCAGCATTTT
TRBJ1-1 | TRBV4-1 | - | - | CASSLDRRNTEAFF | TGCGCCAGCAGCCTAGACAGGCGGAACACTGAAGCTTTCTTT
TRBJ2-7 | TRBV7-9 | - | TRBD1 | CASSLAGTGAYEQYF | TGTGCCAGCAGCTTAGCCGGGACAGGTGCCTACGAGCAGTACTTC
TRBJ2-7 | TRBV9 | - | TRBD1 | CASSPGQGFYEQYF | TGTGCCAGCAGCCCGGGACAGGGTTTCTACGAGCAGTACTTC
TRBJ1-1 | TRBV7-9 | - | - | CASSAWTEAFF | TGTGCCAGCAGCGCGTGGACTGAAGCTTTCTTT
TRBJ1-6 | TRBV6-5 | - | TRBD1 | CASSPTRTGNSPLHF | TGTGCCAGCAGTCCTACCCGGACAGGGAATTCACCCCTCCACTTT
TRBJ1-5 | TRBV7-9 | - | - | CASSLALESNSNQPQHF | TGTGCCAGCAGCTTAGCGCTGGAGAGCAATAGCAATCAGCCCCAGCATTTT
TRBJ1-1 | TRBV13 | - | TRBD1 | CASTFGDSTEAFF | TGTGCCAGCACCTTCGGGGACAGTACTGAAGCTTTCTTT
TRBJ1-2 | TRBV6-1 | once | TRBD1 | CASSPVDRGHYGYTF | TGTGCCAGCAGTCCCGTGGACAGGGGGCACTATGGCTACACCTTC